This T cell receptor (beta chain) was recovered during a study of T-cell memory formation after mild COVID-19. MiXCR, applied by TCRdb to the 5' RACE reads, yields one record per CDR3 protein. The table includes around 320,000 distinct CDR3 sequences, roughly an eighth detected once. This clonotype has only a few counts. V was pared by 4 bases and J by 13 bases, with 24 bases between. The CDR3 has 15 amino acids. Per the germline V gene, CDR1 is SGHTS and CDR2 is YDEGEE. This clonotype originated in a man in his late teens or twenties who had mild COVID-19 (a few samples of this study predate the infection). Cell type and time point are not known. This chain joins TRBV5-8 and TRBJ1-3; no clear D gene. The sequenced sample consisted of PBMCs or a T cell subset sorted from them (not recorded which). The CDR3 sequence is CASSRPGDFRARIYF. The CDR3 DNA reads as TGTGCCAGCAGCAGACCGGGCGATTTCCGGGCCAGAATATATTTT.